This T cell receptor (beta chain) was sequenced in a study of beta chain features in type 1 diabetes. Sorting based on CD45RO/CCR7/CD25/CD127/CD95/CD27 separated CD4+ naive, central memory, regulatory and stem cell-like memory cells. Investigators reverse transcribed all isolated RNA, so they sequenced expressed TCRB transcripts. Profiled with immunoSEQ multiplex PCR; TCRdb holds only in-frame clones, not every one. The sample gives roughly 150,000 clones, around a tenth of which show up once; under 0.55% is in the top ten. This clone turned up a few times. The antigen remains undetermined. Overall study results and limits: A cDNA-based sequencing approach could over-represent cells with high TCR expression. PCR could preferentially amplify shorter templates, alike in patients and controls. In all four CD4+ subsets, TCRB CDR3 length was significantly, moderately reduced in type 1 diabetes.

Germline CDR1 is MDHEN and CDR2 is SYDVKM. J lost 4 bases, V lost 5 bases, and 10 bases had no gene match. The CDR3 runs 15 residues. This sequence originates from a young man with type 1 diabetes. Sequenced input: central memory CD4+ T cells from blood. This chain connects TRBV28 to TRBJ2-7; TRBD1 matches 8 bases. CDR3 loop: CASSPSGTGAYEQYF. DNA of the CDR3: TGTGCCAGCAGTCCATCCGGGACAGGCGCGTACGAGCAGTACTTC. Together with reference TRBV28 and TRBJ2-7, the CDR3 gives the full variable domain: DVKVTQSSRYLVKRTGEKVFLECVQDMDHENMFWYRQDPGLGLRLIYFSYDVKMKEKGDIPEGYSVSREKKERFSLILESASTNQTSMYLCASSPSGTGAYEQYFGPGTRLTVT.